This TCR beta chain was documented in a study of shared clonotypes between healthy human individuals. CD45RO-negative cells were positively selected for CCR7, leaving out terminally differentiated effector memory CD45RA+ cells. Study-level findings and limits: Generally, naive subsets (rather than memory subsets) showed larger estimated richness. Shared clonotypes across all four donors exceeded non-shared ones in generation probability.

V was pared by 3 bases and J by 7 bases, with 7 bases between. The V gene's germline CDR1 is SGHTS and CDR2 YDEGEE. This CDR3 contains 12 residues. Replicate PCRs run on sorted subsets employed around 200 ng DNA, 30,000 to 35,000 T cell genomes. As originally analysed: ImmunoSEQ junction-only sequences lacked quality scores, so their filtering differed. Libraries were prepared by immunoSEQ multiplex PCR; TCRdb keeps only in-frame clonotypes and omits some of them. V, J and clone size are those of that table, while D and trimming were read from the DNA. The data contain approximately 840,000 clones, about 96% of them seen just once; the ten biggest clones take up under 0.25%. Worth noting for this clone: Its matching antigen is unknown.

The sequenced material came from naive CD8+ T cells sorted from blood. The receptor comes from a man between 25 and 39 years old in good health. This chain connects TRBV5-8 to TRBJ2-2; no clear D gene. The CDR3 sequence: CASSWGNGELFF. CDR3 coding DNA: TGTGCCAGCAGCTGGGGAAACGGGGAGCTGTTTTTT.